This TCR beta chain was identified during a study of Graves' ophthalmopathy and Graves' hyperthyroidism. Regarding this clonotype: One end of the junction varies from germline; a read error may be responsible.

The TCR beta CDR3 regions underwent amplification from RNA transcripts. The authors performed first-round RT-PCR with HTBI primers and then a second-round multiplex PCR. MiXCR, applied by TCRdb to the multiplex PCR reads, yields one record per CDR3 protein. Counted here are 500,000 to 600,000 distinct CDR3 sequences, under 45% occurring once; the ten biggest clones make up roughly 4.5%. Germline values: CDR1 SGHRS, CDR2 YFSETQ. This CDR3 region has 16 residues. The rearrangement joins TRBV5-1 to TRBJ2-3; 13 bases match TRBD2. The specimen sequenced was peripheral blood or thyroid tissue (not recorded which). This receptor was identified in an adult man with Graves' hyperthyroidism. This CDR3 reads CASRGWTSGRTDTQYF. The CDR3 DNA is TGTGCCAGCAGGGGATGGACTAGCGGGAGAACGGATACGCAGTATTTT.